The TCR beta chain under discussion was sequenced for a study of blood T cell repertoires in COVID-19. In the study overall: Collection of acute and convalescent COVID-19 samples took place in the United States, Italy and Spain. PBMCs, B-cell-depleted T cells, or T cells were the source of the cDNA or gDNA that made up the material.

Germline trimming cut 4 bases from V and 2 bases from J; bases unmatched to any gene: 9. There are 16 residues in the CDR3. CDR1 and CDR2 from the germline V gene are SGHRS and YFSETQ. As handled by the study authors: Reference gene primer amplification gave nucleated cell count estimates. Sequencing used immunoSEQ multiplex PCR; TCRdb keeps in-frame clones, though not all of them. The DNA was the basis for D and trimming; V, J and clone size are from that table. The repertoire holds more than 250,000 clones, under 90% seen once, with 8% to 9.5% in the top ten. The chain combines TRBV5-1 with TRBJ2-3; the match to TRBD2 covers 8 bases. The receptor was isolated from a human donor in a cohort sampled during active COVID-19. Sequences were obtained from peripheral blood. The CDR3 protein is CASSPRQAGDTDTQYF. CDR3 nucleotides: TGCGCCAGCAGCCCGCGGCAAGCGGGAGACACAGATACGCAGTATTTT.